These 30 T cell receptor beta chains share one sample of origin, sequenced in a study of naive and memory T cell subsets. Amplification of ligated cDNA took four PCR rounds with SP2 and nested alpha and beta constant primers. TCRdb reprocessed the 5' RACE reads via MiXCR and lists one record per CDR3 protein. The data hold more than 50,000 distinct CDR3 sequences, with around 8% observed a single time. TCR cDNA received a 3' ligated oligonucleotide that carried a UMI. All receptors come from a female donor in good health.

The rearrangement links TRBV12-3 or TRBV12-4 to TRBJ1-1, with D maybe TRBD1 (6 bases). The CDR3 runs 11 residues. The V gene lost 5 bases and the J gene lost 7 bases, with 8 bases spanning the gap. CDR3 sequence: CASSRQVEAFF. CDR3 coding DNA: TGTGCCAGCAGTCGACAGGTTGAAGCTTTCTTT.

This chain connects TRBV19 to TRBJ2-7; D is uncertain. The CDR3 is made up of 12 amino acids. Germline V lookup: CDR1 LNHDA, CDR2 SQIVND (reference sequence). Trimming cost V 4 bases and J 3 bases, with 7 bases left between them. The CDR3 DNA follows: TGTGCCAGTAGTACGGTCAACTACGAGCAGTACTTC. This gives the protein CASSTVNYEQYF.

The genes are TRBV5-1 and TRBJ1-1; D ambiguous. The V gene lost 5 bases and the J gene lost 1 base, with 9 bases spanning the gap. The CDR3 is 13 amino acids. Per the germline V gene, CDR1 is SGHRS and CDR2 is YFSETQ. The CDR3 nucleotides are TGCGCCAGCAGTTATTCAGAGAACACTGAAGCTTTCTTT. It translates to CASSYSENTEAFF.

The chain joins TRBV28 to TRBJ2-1; TRBD2 matches 10 bases. Per germline, CDR1 MDHEN and CDR2 SYDVKM. This CDR3 is 15 amino acids long. Trimming cost V 3 bases and J 6 bases; bases outside gene matches: 5. The CDR3 DNA is TGTGCCAGCAGTTTCCGGCTAGCGGGAGCCAATGAGCAGTTCTTC. This codes for CASSFRLAGANEQFF. The variable domain in full, with the rest retrieved from reference TRBV28 and TRBJ2-1, is DVKVTQSSRYLVKRTGEKVFLECVQDMDHENMFWYRQDPGLGLRLIYFSYDVKMKEKGDIPEGYSVSREKKERFSLILESASTNQTSMYLCASSFRLAGANEQFFGPGTRLTVL.

The table lists this clonotype with a few counts. This chain's CDR3 is CASSPPIMDTQYF. Here the CDR3 DNA reads TGTGCCAGCTCACCACCGATCATGGATACGCAGTATTTT. The chain recombines TRBV18 with TRBJ2-3, with no clear D. V lost 0 bases, J lost 6 bases, and 7 bases lay in between. This CDR3 has 13 amino acids. Per the germline V gene, CDR1 is KGHSH and CDR2 is LQKENI. Full variable domain (remainder filled in from reference TRBV18 and TRBJ2-3): NAGVMQNPRHLVRRRGQEARLRCSPMKGHSHVYWYRQLPEEGLKFMVYLQKENIIDESGMPKERFSAEFPKEGPSILRIQQVVRGDSAAYFCASSPPIMDTQYFGPGTRLTVL.

This chain joins TRBV6-5 and TRBJ2-5; 8 bases are a match to TRBD2. CDR1 MNHEY and CDR2 SVGAGI come from the germline V gene. The CDR3 length is 18 residues. V lost 0 bases, J lost 4 bases, and 13 bases stayed unmatched. DNA of the CDR3: TGTGCCAGCAGTTACTCCCTAGCGGGCGGGCTCCACTTAGAGACCCAGTACTTC. Protein: CASSYSLAGGLHLETQYF.

This clonotype has at least ten counts. The chain carries TRBV11-3 and TRBJ2-3; 8 bases line up with TRBD1. The ends lost 6 bases at V and 6 bases at J; junction bases unmatched: 2. In germline, CDR1 is SGHNT, CDR2 YENEEA. This CDR3 spans 12 amino acids. CDR3 sequence (DNA): TGTGCCAGCAGTCAGGGGGCTGATACGCAGTATTTT. Its translation is CASSQGADTQYF.

The table lists this clonotype with a few counts. V and J are TRBV6-1 and TRBJ2-2, with TRBD1 identical over 8 bases. The J segment lost 2 bases and the V segment lost 11 bases, leaving 4 bases of the junction unmatched. Per germline, CDR1 MNHNS and CDR2 SASEGT. This CDR3 region has 13 residues. CDR3 loop: CALGQVNTGELFF. The CDR3 DNA reads TGTGCCTTGGGACAGGTTAACACCGGGGAGCTGTTTTTT.

The chain links TRBV15 to TRBJ2-5, with D perhaps matching TRBD1 or TRBD2 (6 bases each). The CDR3 is 14 residues long. CDR1 and CDR2 (germline): LNHNV, YYDKDF (reference sequence). V was clipped by 1 base and J by 4 bases, with 10 bases between them. Here the CDR3 DNA reads TGTGCCACCAGCAGAGGGGGGGCCCTAGAGACCCAGTACTTC. This sequence encodes CATSRGGALETQYF.

V is TRBV6-5 and J is TRBJ2-3; 11 bases are a match to TRBD2. Per the germline V gene, CDR1 is MNHEY and CDR2 is SVGAGI. The CDR3 consists of 16 residues. V was clipped by 4 bases and J by 2 bases; unmatched bases: 5. In DNA, the CDR3 is TGTGCCAGCAGTTTGACTAGCGGGGCGAACACAGATACGCAGTATTTT. Amino acid sequence: CASSLTSGANTDTQYF.

This clonotype appeared a few times. V and J are TRBV3-1 and TRBJ1-1; the D is unclear. The V and J ends lost 1 base and 6 bases respectively, with 15 bases between them. Germline V gives CDR1 LGHDT, CDR2 YNNKEL (reference sequence). The CDR3 contains 15 residues. The CDR3 loop reads CASSQGTRFRAEAFF. In nucleotides, the CDR3 is TGTGCCAGCAGCCAAGGTACACGGTTTAGAGCTGAAGCTTTCTTT.

The rearrangement joins TRBV14 to TRBJ2-4; 10 bases are shared with TRBD2. The CDR3 runs 18 residues. V lost 1 base, J lost 3 bases, and 9 bases stayed unmatched. Germline CDR1 and CDR2: SGHDN and FVKESK. The CDR3 DNA is TGTGCCAGCAGCCAAGCCAGCGGGGGGGCTTCGGTCAAAAACATTCAGTACTTC. Protein product: CASSQASGGASVKNIQYF.

This clonotype was counted at least ten times. The CDR3 nucleotides are TGTGCCAGCAGTTTACCGGGACAGGGGAATGAAAAACTGTTTTTT. Its protein is CASSLPGQGNEKLFF. The gene calls are TRBV7-9 and TRBJ1-4, with 10 bases aligning to TRBD1. The CDR3 is 15 residues long. With V trimmed by 6 bases and J by 5 bases, 6 bases remained unmatched. The germline V gene has CDR1 SEHNR and CDR2 FQNEAQ (reference sequence).

This chain connects TRBV18 to TRBJ2-1, with D perhaps being TRBD1 or TRBD2 (5 bases each). The CDR3 runs 14 residues. Germline values: CDR1 KGHSH, CDR2 LQKENI. With 3 bases removed from V and 2 bases from J, the gap between germline ends came to 8 bases. CDR3: CASSPGDPYNEQFF. The CDR3 bases are TGTGCCAGCTCACCTGGGGACCCCTACAATGAGCAGTTCTTC.

The chain joins TRBV20-1 to TRBJ2-3, with unresolved D. V gave up 0 bases and J gave up 2 bases, with 9 bases separating them. The CDR3 runs to 14 residues. Germline CDR1 and CDR2: DFQATT and SNEGSKA (reference sequence). In DNA, the CDR3 is TGCAGTGCTAGAGATCACGAGGTCACAGATACGCAGTATTTT. Its translation is CSARDHEVTDTQYF.

CDR3 DNA: TGTGCCAGCAGATACATAGCGGGCACTTACACAGATACGCAGTATTTT. Translating gives CASRYIAGTYTDTQYF. The gene calls are TRBV28 and TRBJ2-3; 7 bases are shared with TRBD2. Germline CDR1 and CDR2: MDHEN and SYDVKM. V lost 6 bases and J lost 2; bases outside the gene matches: 11. This CDR3 contains 16 residues.

The sample holds many counts of this clonotype. The chain uses TRBV13 and TRBJ1-6; D call uncertain. The CDR3 consists of 11 residues. The germline V gene has CDR1 PRHDT and CDR2 FYEKMQ (reference sequence). V lost 2 bases and J lost 13, with 6 bases in between. CDR3 DNA: TGTGCCAGCAGCTTAAGAGGGCCCCTCCACTTT. It is translated as CASSLRGPLHF.

This clonotype occurred many times. The rearrangement uses TRBV5-1 and TRBJ1-1, with 11 bases fitting TRBD1. Germline V gene data show CDR1 as SGHRS and CDR2 as YFSETQ. The CDR3 extends over 16 amino acids. The V gene end was trimmed by 0 bases and the J gene end by 2 bases; junction bases not matched to a gene: 3. The CDR3 DNA sequence: TGCGCCAGCAGCTTGGATGGACAGGGGGCCAACACTGAAGCTTTCTTT. It is translated as CASSLDGQGANTEAFF. Filled out from reference TRBV5-1 and TRBJ1-1, the complete variable domain reads KAGVTQTPRYLIKTRGQQVTLSCSPISGHRSVSWYQQTPGQGLQFLFEYFSETQRNKGNFPGRFSGRQFSNSRSEMNVSTLELGDSALYLCASSLDGQGANTEAFFGQGTRLTVV.

The sample holds a few counts of this clonotype. This sequence joins TRBV5-1 and TRBJ2-1; D assignment may be TRBD1 or TRBD2 (5 bases each). V lost 0 bases, J lost 0 bases, and 10 bases lay in between. CDR1 and CDR2 from the germline V gene are SGHRS and YFSETQ. The CDR3 extends over 16 amino acids. The DNA for the CDR3 is TGCGCCAGCAGCTTGGGGGACCTAAGCTCCTACAATGAGCAGTTCTTC. It is translated as CASSLGDLSSYNEQFF.

This clonotype was counted ten times or more. V usage is TRBV28 and J usage is TRBJ1-5; the D is unclear. Germline V gene data show CDR1 as MDHEN and CDR2 as SYDVKM. The CDR3 has 13 amino acids. V lost 4 bases and J lost 0, with 4 bases in between. CDR3 bases: TGTGCCAGCAGTTCCCATAGCAATCAGCCCCAGCATTTT. Its translation is CASSSHSNQPQHF. Filled out from reference TRBV28 and TRBJ1-5, the complete variable domain reads DVKVTQSSRYLVKRTGEKVFLECVQDMDHENMFWYRQDPGLGLRLIYFSYDVKMKEKGDIPEGYSVSREKKERFSLILESASTNQTSMYLCASSSHSNQPQHFGDGTRLSIL.

The sample holds many counts of this clonotype. The chain employs TRBV7-9 and TRBJ1-4; no definite D call. CDR3 length: 15 amino acids. Trimming shortened V by 1 base and J by 6 bases, and 12 bases separated the two germline ends. The germline CDR1 and CDR2 sequences are SEHNR and FQNEAQ (reference sequence). The CDR3 bases are TGTGCCAGCAGCTTAGTCGGGAGCGGGGATGAAAAACTGTTTTTT. This sequence encodes CASSLVGSGDEKLFF.

This chain joins TRBV6-5 and TRBJ1-4, with 7 bases lining up with TRBD1. V was clipped by 7 bases and J by 0 bases; unmatched bases: 5. This CDR3 spans 15 amino acids. Germline CDR1 is MNHEY and CDR2 is SVGAGI. CDR3 loop: CASTRGGATNEKLFF. CDR3 nucleotides: TGTGCCAGCACCAGGGGGGGGGCAACTAATGAAAAACTGTTTTTT.

This clonotype was recorded at least ten times. V gene TRBV6-5 combines with J gene TRBJ1-1; possibly TRBD1 for D (5 bases). Germline V lookup: CDR1 MNHEY, CDR2 SVGAGI. CDR3 length: 15 residues. Trimming took off 7 bases at V and 5 bases at J, with 20 bases between the two ends. The CDR3 loop is CASTEGYGGRTEAFF. Here the CDR3 DNA reads TGTGCCAGCACGGAAGGCTACGGGGGACGTACTGAAGCTTTCTTT.

This sequence joins TRBV29-1 and TRBJ2-5; D may correspond to TRBD1 or TRBD2 (6 bases each). Germline CDR1 reads SQVTM; CDR2 reads ANQGSEA. V lost 6 bases to trimming and J lost 1 base, with 12 bases between them. The CDR3 is 13 residues long. CDR3 DNA sequence: TGCAGCGTCCGGGGGCGAGTCCAAGAGACCCAGTACTTC. It yields the protein CSVRGRVQETQYF.

The genes are TRBV19 and TRBJ1-5; a weak D match, TRBD1 (5 bases). Looked up from germline, CDR1 is LNHDA and CDR2 is SQIVND (reference sequence). This CDR3 spans 14 amino acids. V dropped 3 bases and J dropped 2 bases, with 8 bases sitting between them. The CDR3 bases are TGTGCCAGTAGTATTAGGGACGGCAATCAGCCCCAGCATTTT. It codes for CASSIRDGNQPQHF.

A note on this clonotype: This could be a read error, since a much larger clone is one nucleotide away. The V gene is TRBV6-4, the J gene TRBJ2-6; D possibly corresponds to TRBD1 (5 bases). Germline assignment: CDR1 MRHNA and CDR2 SNTAGT. The CDR3 totals 16 residues. This CDR3 reads CASSDSTRSGANVLIF. The CDR3, as DNA: TGTGCCAGCAGTGACTCTACTCGCTCTGGGGCCAACGTCCTGATTTTC.

This clonotype was counted only a few times. The CDR3 here is CSARKRAIEGNEQFF. CDR3 nucleotides: TGCAGTGCTAGAAAGAGGGCCATAGAGGGCAATGAGCAGTTCTTC. The chain is built from TRBV20-1 and TRBJ2-1, with TRBD2 as a possible D gene (5 bases). Germline CDR1 is DFQATT and CDR2 is SNEGSKA (reference sequence). The CDR3 has 15 amino acids. The V end was cut by 2 bases, the J end by 6 bases, with 17 bases between.

This clonotype has a handful of counts. The rearrangement joins TRBV13 to TRBJ2-1; D gene unclear. The germline gives CDR1 PRHDT, CDR2 FYEKMQ (reference sequence). This CDR3 contains 16 residues. The ends were cut back, 5 bases at V and 0 bases at J, with 14 bases in the middle. The CDR3 sequence: CASSAPVGGSYNEQFF. DNA for the CDR3: TGTGCCAGCAGCGCCCCCGTTGGCGGCTCCTACAATGAGCAGTTCTTC.

This clonotype was counted between two and nine times. This chain uses TRBV11-3 with TRBJ2-7; D call uncertain. V lost 1 base, J lost 2 bases, and 12 bases lay in between. Germline values: CDR1 SGHNT, CDR2 YENEEA. The CDR3 is 15 amino acids. The CDR3 is CASSLGVYSAYEQYF. As DNA, the CDR3 is TGTGCCAGCAGCTTAGGTGTTTACAGCGCCTACGAGCAGTACTTC.

V usage is TRBV4-2 and J usage is TRBJ2-1; 10 nucleotides line up with TRBD2. The tail of the sequence fits TRBJ2-7 better, so the J call may be wrong. The germline V gene has CDR1 LGHNA and CDR2 YNFKEQ. The CDR3 sequence is 17 residues long. The CDR3 loop reads CASSQDLAGATYNEQYF. DNA for the CDR3: TGTGCCAGCAGCCAAGATCTAGCGGGAGCCACCTACAATGAGCAGTACTTC.